The next 14 T cell receptor beta chains were all read from a single sample in a study of T cells after yellow fever vaccination. In TCRdb, the 5' RACE reads were re-called with MiXCR into one record per CDR3 protein. The sample yields roughly 170,000 distinct CDR3 sequences, approximately 9.7% seen once. Specimen: CD8+ T cells sorted from PBMCs, collected 45 days after the yellow fever booster vaccination. The receptors come from a man younger than 35 who received the YFV17D yellow fever vaccine.

This clonotype was counted between two and nine times. This sequence joins TRBV4-1 and TRBJ2-5, with D tentatively TRBD1 (6 bases). Germline loops: CDR1 MGHRA, CDR2 YSYEKL. This CDR3 contains 18 residues. Trimming took 0 bases from V and 0 from J, leaving 17 bases between them. CDR3 bases: TGCGCCAGCAGCCAAGAGGACAGCGGAGGACGTTACCAAGAGACCCAGTACTTC. This codes for CASSQEDSGGRYQETQYF.

The chain has TRBV7-2 and TRBJ1-1; D gene ambiguous. Germline values: CDR1 SGHTA, CDR2 FQGNSA. V lost 8 bases to trimming and J lost 4 bases, with 20 bases between them. The CDR3 runs to 15 residues. CDR3 sequence (DNA): TGTGCCAGCCCTCCTGCTTTGGGATCGGGCACTGAAGCTTTCTTT. Translation gives CASPPALGSGTEAFF.

This clonotype was detected only a few times. The chain has TRBV7-6 and TRBJ2-3; the D is unclear. The CDR3 extends over 16 amino acids. Trimming cost V 6 bases and J 2 bases, with 18 bases left between them. The germline gives CDR1 SGHVS, CDR2 FNYEAQ. The CDR3, as DNA: TGTGCCAGCAGTTGGGTCCCAGATAAGGACACAGATACGCAGTATTTT. Its protein product is CASSWVPDKDTDTQYF.

This chain connects TRBV28 to TRBJ1-2, with a weak D call TRBD1 (6 bases). V lost 1 base and J lost 3, with 9 bases in between. The CDR3 consists of 14 residues. CDR1 is MDHEN and CDR2 is SYDVKM in the germline V gene. CDR3 DNA: TGTGCCAGCAGTTTATTAGGGGGGTACTATGGCTACACCTTC. Amino acids: CASSLLGGYYGYTF.

The table lists this clonotype with a few counts. An end of the junction does not agree with germline; a read error may underlie this. The chain joins TRBV4-3 to TRBJ1-6, with TRBD1 identical over 9 bases. This CDR3 region has 15 residues. Germline-derived CDR1 and CDR2 are LGHNA and YSLEER. The CDR3 spells CASSQDYRLGTGPVF. The CDR3 DNA is TGCGCCAGCAGCCAAGATTATAGGTTAGGGACAGGGCCAGTTTTT.

This rearrangement joins TRBV4-1 to TRBJ2-1; D may be TRBD1 or TRBD2 (5 bases each). Germline-derived CDR1 and CDR2 are MGHRA and YSYEKL. Between the trimmed V and J ends, which lost 2 bases and 2 bases, there was a span of 13 bases. This CDR3 is 16 amino acids long. The CDR3 DNA follows: TGCGCCAGCAGCCAATTGGCTCGAGGGGCCTACAATGAGCAGTTCTTC. This encodes CASSQLARGAYNEQFF.

This clonotype was seen repeatedly, ten times or more. The V call is TRBV9, the J call TRBJ2-7; D is perhaps TRBD1 (6 bases). This CDR3 contains 11 residues. Germline CDR1 and CDR2: SGDLS and YYNGEE. V was pared by 10 bases and J by 5 bases, with 13 bases between. The CDR3 loop is CAPLGGHEQYV. The CDR3 bases are TGTGCCCCCCTAGGGGGTCACGAGCAGTACGTC.

The chain links TRBV6-6 to TRBJ1-1; TRBD1 is a possible D gene (5 bases). The CDR3 totals 15 residues. Germline V gene data show CDR1 as MNHNY and CDR2 as SVGAGI (reference sequence). The V end was cut by 0 bases, the J end by 3 bases, with 11 bases between. CDR3 DNA: TGTGCCAGCAGTTACTCGGGGGTATCGTACACTGAAGCTTTCTTT. Translated: CASSYSGVSYTEAFF.

This clonotype was found many times. The rearrangement joins TRBV24-1 to TRBJ2-5; possibly TRBD2 for D (5 bases). CDR1 and CDR2 (germline): KGHDR, SFDVKD. V was pared by 1 base and J by 3 bases, with 8 bases between. This CDR3 is 14 amino acids long. In nucleotides, the CDR3 is TGTGCCACCAGTGATTTCCGGGGTGAAGAGACCCAGTACTTC. Translating it yields CATSDFRGEETQYF.

This clonotype was seen only a few times. The chain joins TRBV9 to TRBJ2-5; D is uncertain. Trimming took 4 bases from V and 4 from J, leaving 20 bases between them. This CDR3 comprises 16 residues. From germline, CDR1 is SGDLS and CDR2 YYNGEE. The CDR3 spells CASSPWQTESGETQYF. In DNA form, the CDR3 reads TGTGCCAGCAGCCCCTGGCAGACGGAGTCGGGAGAGACCCAGTACTTC.

This sequence joins TRBV7-6 and TRBJ2-5; tentative D call: TRBD2 (6 bases). The V gene lost 2 bases and the J gene lost 2 bases, with 9 bases spanning the gap. The CDR3 is made up of 14 amino acids. Germline lookup yields CDR1 SGHVS and CDR2 FNYEAQ. CDR3 DNA sequence: TGTGCCAGCAGCTTAAGCCTAGCGCAAGAGACCCAGTACTTC. Its protein is CASSLSLAQETQYF.

The chain has TRBV6-6 and TRBJ1-1; possibly TRBD1 for D (5 bases). Trimming pared 6 bases from V and 4 bases from J, leaving 12 bases between. CDR1 and CDR2 (germline): MNHNY, SVGAGI (reference sequence). This CDR3 has 13 residues. Here the CDR3 reads CASSTGGTTEAFF. In nucleotides, the CDR3 is TGTGCCAGCAGCACCGGGGGGACCACTGAAGCTTTCTTT.

The table lists this clonotype with many counts. The chain combines TRBV5-4 with TRBJ2-7, with D possibly TRBD2 on 6 matching bases. V was shortened by 2 bases and J by 3 bases, with 9 bases between the two germline ends. The germline V gene encodes CDR1 SGHNT and CDR2 YYREEE (reference sequence). The CDR3 has 13 amino acids. The DNA of the CDR3 is TGTGCCAGCAGCTTTGGGGGAGGCTACGAGCAGTACTTC. This sequence encodes CASSFGGGYEQYF.

This clonotype was seen once. A much larger clone differs from this one at a single base, so this may be a read error. The rearrangement uses TRBV5-1 and TRBJ2-7, with D possibly being TRBD1 or TRBD2 (5 bases each). Trimming shortened V by 0 bases and J by 3 bases, and 16 bases separated the two germline ends. Per germline, CDR1 SGHRS and CDR2 YFSETQ. CDR3 length: 16 amino acids. In DNA, the CDR3 is TGCGCCAGCAGCTTGGGCCTTGGGACCTCTTTCTACGAGCAGTACGTC. Protein: CASSLGLGTSFYEQYV.